Described below is a single T cell receptor (beta chain) sequence and its context. This clone was seen many times. What antigen it recognizes has not been identified. Nothing much larger sits one base from this clone, and base qualities are not available. For this chain, trimming is 5 bases at the V end and 3 bases at the J end, and the number of junction bases without a gene match is 3. Taken from cysteine to phenylalanine, the CDR3 has 15 residues. CDR3 DNA only is kept here, 45 bases in frame from base 1. From a lookup of the germline V gene, CDR1 and CDR2 are SGHTA and FQGNSA. The data derive from a study of blood T cell repertoires in COVID-19 (TCRdb year 2020). The study in broad terms: Samples from collaborators originated in the United States, Italy and Spain and spanned both the acute and convalescent phases of COVID-19. The material from the prospective study consisted of cDNA or gDNA derived from T cells, B-cell-depleted T cells, or PBMCs. Subjects who had been exposed to COVID-19, were actively infected with it, or had recovered from it provided the deeply sampled blood TCRbeta repertoires that made up the dataset. The repertoires were released in a freely available public database intended as a resource for research on the immune response to SARS-CoV-2. Samples came from the ongoing ImmuneRACE study (first 160 participants) plus 1,254 subjects from 6 global collaborators. The sample metadata nearly always contained a de-identified subject ID, COVID-19 status, age in years and sex. HLA class I and class II types, where available, came from metadata supplied by the sample provider rather than from assay-based typing. General conclusions and limits of the study: The amount of clinical and demographic metadata varied by source and participant and was provided uncurated.

The collaborating institutions used their own protocols to collect whole blood in K2EDTA tubes. Collaborator samples were shipped for TCRbeta analysis as frozen whole blood, isolated PBMCs, or DNA extracted from either sample type. TCRbeta CDR3 regions were amplified from genomic DNA using the immunoSEQ Assay, a bias-controlled multiplex PCR. The authors' analysis ran thus. The number of nucleated cells in each sample was estimated by amplification of reference gene primers within the assay. Sequence reads were collapsed and filtered to measure the absolute abundance of every unique TCRbeta CDR3 rearrangement. For each sample, productive Simpson clonality was calculated as the square root of Simpson's diversity index over productive rearrangements. Not all clones reach the TCRdb copy of this immuneACCESS table, which keeps in-frame sequences only. Checked studies attribute under half of the gap to unresolved V genes and leave the rest unexplained. That table supplies the V and J calls and clone size; D and trimming were determined from the DNA. The sample table shows roughly 170,000 clones, and approximately 74% are seen once. About 3% of the sample goes to the ten largest clones.

Sequencing was done on a sample of peripheral blood. The sequence came from an elderly woman with acute or convalescent COVID-19. Recombination joined TRBV7-2 with TRBJ2-1; 11 junctional bases match TRBD2. In nucleotides, the sequence is TGTGCCAGCAGCCAGACTAGCGGGATCTACAATGAGCAGTTCTTC. This translates into CASSQTSGIYNEQFF.